The entry below describes one TCR beta chain. Profiled with immunoSEQ multiplex PCR; TCRdb holds only in-frame clones, not every one. This table holds around 20,000 clones, 45% to 50% found once. This sample's treatment: 15 Gy SBRT to primary tumor, nephrectomy 4 weeks later. This entry comes from a study of radiation and T cells in renal cell carcinoma. The CDR3 is 18 amino acids. Germline assignment: CDR1 SGHRS and CDR2 YFSETQ. Trimming left V 0 bases short and J 1 base short, with 19 bases between. The TCR originated in a woman in her forties or fifties with renal cell carcinoma. This material consisted of tumor tissue, taken from a patient whose treatment included radiotherapy and nephrectomy. The chain is built from TRBV5-1 and TRBJ1-1, with D possibly matching TRBD1 (5 bases). CDR3 sequence: CASSLGLGDFERNTEAFF. The CDR3 DNA reads TGCGCCAGCAGCTTGGGATTGGGGGACTTTGAAAGGAACACTGAAGCTTTCTTT.